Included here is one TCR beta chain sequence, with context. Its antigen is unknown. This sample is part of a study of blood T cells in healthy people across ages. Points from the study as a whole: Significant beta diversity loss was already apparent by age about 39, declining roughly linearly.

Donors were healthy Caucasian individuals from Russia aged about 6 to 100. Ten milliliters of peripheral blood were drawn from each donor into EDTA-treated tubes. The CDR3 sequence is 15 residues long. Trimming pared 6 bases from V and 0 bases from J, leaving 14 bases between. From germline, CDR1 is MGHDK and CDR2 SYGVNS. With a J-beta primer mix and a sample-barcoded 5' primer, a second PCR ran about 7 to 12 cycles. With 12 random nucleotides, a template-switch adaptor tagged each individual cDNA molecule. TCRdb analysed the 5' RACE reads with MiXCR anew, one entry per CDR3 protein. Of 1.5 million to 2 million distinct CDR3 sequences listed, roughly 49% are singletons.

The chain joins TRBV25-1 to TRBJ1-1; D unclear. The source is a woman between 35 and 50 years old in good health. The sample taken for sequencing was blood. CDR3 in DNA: TGTGCCAGCAGCAGCCTAGAGAATATGAACACTGAAGCTTTCTTT. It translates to CASSSLENMNTEAFF.